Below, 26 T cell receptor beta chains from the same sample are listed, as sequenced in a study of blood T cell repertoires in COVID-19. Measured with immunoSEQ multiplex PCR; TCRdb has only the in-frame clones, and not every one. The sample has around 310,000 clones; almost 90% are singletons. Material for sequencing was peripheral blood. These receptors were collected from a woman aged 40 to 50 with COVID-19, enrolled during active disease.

The CDR3 DNA follows: TGTGCCAGCAGCTCCCGGGACAGGGGCGTTTACGAGCAGTACTTC. Amino acid sequence: CASSSRDRGVYEQYF. The chain is built from TRBV7-2 and TRBJ2-7; 10 bases map to TRBD1. Looked up from germline, CDR1 is SGHTA and CDR2 is FQGNSA. The CDR3 runs 15 residues. With 4 bases clipped from V and 4 bases from J, the junction kept 7 bases outside the gene matches.

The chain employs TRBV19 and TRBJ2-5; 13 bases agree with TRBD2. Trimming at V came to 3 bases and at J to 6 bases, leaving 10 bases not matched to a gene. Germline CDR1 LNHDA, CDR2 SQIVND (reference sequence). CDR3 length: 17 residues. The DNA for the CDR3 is TGTGCCAGTAGTATGCCAGGACTAGCGGGGGATCTGAAGACCCAGTACTTC. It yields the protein CASSMPGLAGDLKTQYF.

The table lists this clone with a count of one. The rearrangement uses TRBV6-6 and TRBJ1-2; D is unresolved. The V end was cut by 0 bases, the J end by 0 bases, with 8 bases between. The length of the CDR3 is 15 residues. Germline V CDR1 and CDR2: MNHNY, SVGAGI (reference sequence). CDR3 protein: CASSYSDFANYGYTF. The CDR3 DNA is TGTGCCAGCAGTTACTCGGACTTCGCTAACTATGGCTACACCTTC.

CDR3 amino acids: CASSQDKSVNTEAFF. The DNA of the CDR3 is TGTGCCAGCAGCCAAGATAAGTCGGTGAACACTGAAGCTTTCTTT. The rearrangement uses TRBV3-1 (or the pseudogene TRBV3-2) and TRBJ1-1; D ambiguous. Germline assignment: CDR1 LGHDT and CDR2 YNNKEL (reference sequence). V dropped 0 bases and J dropped 0 bases, with 8 bases sitting between them. The CDR3 totals 15 residues.

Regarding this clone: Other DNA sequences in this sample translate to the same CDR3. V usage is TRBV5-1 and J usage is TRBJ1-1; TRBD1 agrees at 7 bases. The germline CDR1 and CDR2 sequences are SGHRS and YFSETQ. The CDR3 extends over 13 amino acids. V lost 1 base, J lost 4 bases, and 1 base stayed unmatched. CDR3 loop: CASSLRGLTEAFF. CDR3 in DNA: TGCGCCAGCAGCTTGAGGGGGCTCACTGAAGCTTTCTTT.

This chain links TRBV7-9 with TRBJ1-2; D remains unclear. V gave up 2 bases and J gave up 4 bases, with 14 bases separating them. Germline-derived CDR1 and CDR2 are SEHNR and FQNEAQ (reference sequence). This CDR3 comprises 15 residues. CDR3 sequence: CASSLIRGEGYGYTF. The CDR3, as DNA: TGTGCCAGCAGCTTAATAAGAGGTGAAGGCTATGGCTACACCTTC.

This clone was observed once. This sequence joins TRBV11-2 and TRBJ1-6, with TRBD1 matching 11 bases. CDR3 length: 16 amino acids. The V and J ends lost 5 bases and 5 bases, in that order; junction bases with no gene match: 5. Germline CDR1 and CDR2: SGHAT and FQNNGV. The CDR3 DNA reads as TGTGCCAGCAGCACAAGGACAGGGGGCGATAATTCACCCCTCCACTTT. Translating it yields CASSTRTGGDNSPLHF.

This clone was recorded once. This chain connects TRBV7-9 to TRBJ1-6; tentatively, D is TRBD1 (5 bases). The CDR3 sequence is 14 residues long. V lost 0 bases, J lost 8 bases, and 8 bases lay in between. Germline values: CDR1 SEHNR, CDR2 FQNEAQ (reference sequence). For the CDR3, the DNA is TGTGCCAGCAGCTTAGCCTCCAGGGATTCACCCCTCCACTTT. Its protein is CASSLASRDSPLHF.

The CDR3 reads CATAELSYNEQFF. In nucleotides, the CDR3 is TGTGCCACAGCGGAGCTCTCCTACAATGAGCAGTTCTTC. The genes are TRBV24-1 and TRBJ2-1, with a weak D call TRBD2 (5 bases). With 10 bases removed from V and 0 bases from J, the gap between germline ends came to 9 bases. The CDR3 sequence is 13 residues long. Germline V lookup: CDR1 KGHDR, CDR2 SFDVKD.

CDR3 residues: CASSLTGTAGYEQYF. Here the CDR3 DNA reads TGTGCCAGCAGCCTCACCGGTACAGCGGGCTACGAGCAGTACTTC. This chain links TRBV6-2 or TRBV6-3 with TRBJ2-7; TRBD2 might be the D (6 bases). Germline CDR1 and CDR2: MNHEY and SVGEGT. The CDR3 contains 15 residues. V was cut by 6 bases and J by 3 bases, with 18 bases left in between.

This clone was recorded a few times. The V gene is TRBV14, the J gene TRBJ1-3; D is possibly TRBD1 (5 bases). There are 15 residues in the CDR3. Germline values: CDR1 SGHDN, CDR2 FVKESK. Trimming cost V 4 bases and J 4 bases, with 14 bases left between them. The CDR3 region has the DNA TGTGCCAGCAGCCGCGGGACGGCGGCGGGAAACACCATATATTTT. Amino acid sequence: CASSRGTAAGNTIYF.

In DNA form, the CDR3 reads TGCGCCAGCAGCCAAGATCCCCCCGGGGGAGGGGAAAAACTGTTTTTT. It translates to CASSQDPPGGGEKLFF. J is TRBJ1-4 and V is TRBV4-1; perhaps TRBD1 as D (5 bases). CDR1 and CDR2 (germline): MGHRA, YSYEKL. The length of the CDR3 is 16 residues. Trimming cost V 0 bases and J 8 bases, with 16 bases left between them.

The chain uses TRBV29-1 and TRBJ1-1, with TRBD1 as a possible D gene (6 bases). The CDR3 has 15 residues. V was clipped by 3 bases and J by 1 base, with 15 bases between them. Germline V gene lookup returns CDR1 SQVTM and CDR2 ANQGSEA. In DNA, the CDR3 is TGCAGCGTTGAGGGGGGCGGGGGCACGAACACTGAAGCTTTCTTT. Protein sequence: CSVEGGGGTNTEAFF.

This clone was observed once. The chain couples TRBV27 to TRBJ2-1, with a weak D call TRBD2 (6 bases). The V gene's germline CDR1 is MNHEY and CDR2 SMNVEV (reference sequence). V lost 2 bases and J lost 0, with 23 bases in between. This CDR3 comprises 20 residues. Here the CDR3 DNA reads TGTGCCAGCAGTTTACATTACCCGTCCGGCGGGATGAACTCCTACAATGAGCAGTTCTTC. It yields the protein CASSLHYPSGGMNSYNEQFF.

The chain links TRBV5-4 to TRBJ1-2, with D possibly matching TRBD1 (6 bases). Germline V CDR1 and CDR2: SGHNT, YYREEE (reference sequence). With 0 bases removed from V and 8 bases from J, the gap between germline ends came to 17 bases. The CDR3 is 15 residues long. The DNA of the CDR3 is TGTGCCAGCAGCTTGGTACGCGGTCAGGGGCAAGGCTACACCTTC. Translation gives CASSLVRGQGQGYTF. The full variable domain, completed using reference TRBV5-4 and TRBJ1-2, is ETGVTQSPTHLIKTRGQQVTLRCSSQSGHNTVSWYQQALGQGPQFIFQYYREEENGRGNFPPRFSGLQFPNYSSELNVNALELDDSALYLCASSLVRGQGQGYTFGSGTRLTVV.

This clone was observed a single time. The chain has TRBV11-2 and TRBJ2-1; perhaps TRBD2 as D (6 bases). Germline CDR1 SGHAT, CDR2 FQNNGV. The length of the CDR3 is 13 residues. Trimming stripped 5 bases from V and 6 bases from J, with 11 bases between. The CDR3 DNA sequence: TGTGCCAGCAGCGGGGGACTCTTCAATGAGCAGTTCTTC. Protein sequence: CASSGGLFNEQFF.

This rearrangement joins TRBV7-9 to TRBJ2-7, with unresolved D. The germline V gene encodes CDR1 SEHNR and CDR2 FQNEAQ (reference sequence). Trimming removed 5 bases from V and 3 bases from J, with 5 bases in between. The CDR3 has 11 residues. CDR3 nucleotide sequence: TGTGCCAGCAGCCCGGGCTACGAGCAGTACTTC. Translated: CASSPGYEQYF.

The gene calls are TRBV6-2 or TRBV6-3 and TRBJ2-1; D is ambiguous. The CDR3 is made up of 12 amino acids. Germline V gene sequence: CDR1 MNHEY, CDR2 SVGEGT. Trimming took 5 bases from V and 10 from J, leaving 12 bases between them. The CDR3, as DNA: TGTGCCAGCAGTCCCCGCGGTCCCGAGCAGTTCTTC. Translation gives CASSPRGPEQFF.

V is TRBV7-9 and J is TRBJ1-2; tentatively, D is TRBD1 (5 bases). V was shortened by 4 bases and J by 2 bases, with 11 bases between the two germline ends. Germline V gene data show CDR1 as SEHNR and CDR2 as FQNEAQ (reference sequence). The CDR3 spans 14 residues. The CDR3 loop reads CASSSGHVNYGYTF. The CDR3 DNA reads TGTGCCAGCAGCTCAGGACACGTGAACTATGGCTACACCTTC.

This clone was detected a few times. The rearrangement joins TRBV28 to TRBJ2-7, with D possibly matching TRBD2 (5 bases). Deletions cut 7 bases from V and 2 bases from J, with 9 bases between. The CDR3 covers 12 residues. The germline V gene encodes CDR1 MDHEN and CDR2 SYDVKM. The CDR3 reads CASTSGPYEQYF. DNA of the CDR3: TGTGCCAGCACCAGCGGACCCTACGAGCAGTACTTC.

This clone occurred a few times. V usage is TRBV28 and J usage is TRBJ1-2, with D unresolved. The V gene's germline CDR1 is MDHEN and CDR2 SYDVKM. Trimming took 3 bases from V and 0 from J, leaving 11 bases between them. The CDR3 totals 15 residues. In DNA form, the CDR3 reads TGTGCCAGCAGTTTTTGGTCAGATACTAACTATGGCTACACCTTC. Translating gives CASSFWSDTNYGYTF.

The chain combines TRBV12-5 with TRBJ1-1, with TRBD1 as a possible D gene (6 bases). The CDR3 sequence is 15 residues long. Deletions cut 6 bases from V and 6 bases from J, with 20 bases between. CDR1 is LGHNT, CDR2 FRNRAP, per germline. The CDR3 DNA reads TGTGCTAGTGGGGGATTGAGCGGGGGCTGGGCTGAAGCTTTCTTT. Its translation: CASGGLSGGWAEAFF.

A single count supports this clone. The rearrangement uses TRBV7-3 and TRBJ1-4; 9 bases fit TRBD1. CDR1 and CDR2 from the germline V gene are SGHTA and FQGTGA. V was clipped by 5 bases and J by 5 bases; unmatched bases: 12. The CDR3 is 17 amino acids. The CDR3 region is CASSLFRTGTGNEKLFF. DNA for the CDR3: TGTGCCAGCAGCCTCTTTAGGACCGGGACAGGGAATGAAAAACTGTTTTTT. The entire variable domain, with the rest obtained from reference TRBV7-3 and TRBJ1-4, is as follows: GAGVSQTPSNKVTEKGKYVELRCDPISGHTALYWYRQSLGQGPEFLIYFQGTGAADDSGLPNDRFFAVRPEGSVSTLKIQRTERGDSAVYLCASSLFRTGTGNEKLFFGSGTQLSVL.

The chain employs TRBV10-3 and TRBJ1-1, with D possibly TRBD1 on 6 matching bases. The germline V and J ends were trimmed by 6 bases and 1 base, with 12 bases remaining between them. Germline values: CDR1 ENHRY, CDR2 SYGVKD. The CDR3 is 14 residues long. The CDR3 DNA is TGTGCCATCAGCCTCGGGACATCGAACACTGAAGCTTTCTTT. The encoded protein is CAISLGTSNTEAFF.

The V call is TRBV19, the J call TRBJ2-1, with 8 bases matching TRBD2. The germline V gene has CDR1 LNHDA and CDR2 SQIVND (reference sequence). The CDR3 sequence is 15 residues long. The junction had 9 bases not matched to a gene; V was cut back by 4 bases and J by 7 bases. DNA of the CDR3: TGTGCCAGTAGTACCCGACTAGCGCTACTAAATGAGCAGTTCTTC. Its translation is CASSTRLALLNEQFF.

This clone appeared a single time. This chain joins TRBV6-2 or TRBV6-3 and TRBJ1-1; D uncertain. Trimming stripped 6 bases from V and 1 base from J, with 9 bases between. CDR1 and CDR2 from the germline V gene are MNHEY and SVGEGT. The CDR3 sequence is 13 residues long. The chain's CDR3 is CASSIMRNTEAFF. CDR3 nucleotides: TGTGCCAGCAGCATTATGAGGAACACTGAAGCTTTCTTT.